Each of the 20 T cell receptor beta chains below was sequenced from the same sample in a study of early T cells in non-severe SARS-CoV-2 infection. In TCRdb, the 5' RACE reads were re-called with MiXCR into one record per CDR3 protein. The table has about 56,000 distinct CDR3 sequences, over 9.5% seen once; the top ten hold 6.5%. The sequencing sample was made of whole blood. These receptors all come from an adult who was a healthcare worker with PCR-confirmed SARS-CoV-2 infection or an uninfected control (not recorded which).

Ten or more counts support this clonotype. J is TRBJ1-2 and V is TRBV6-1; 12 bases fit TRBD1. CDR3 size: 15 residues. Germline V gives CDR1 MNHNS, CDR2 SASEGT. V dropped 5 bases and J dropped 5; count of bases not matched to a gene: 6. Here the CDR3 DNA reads TGTGCCAGCAGTCTCCGGGACAGGGGGCCGTATGGCTACACCTTC. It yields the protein CASSLRDRGPYGYTF.

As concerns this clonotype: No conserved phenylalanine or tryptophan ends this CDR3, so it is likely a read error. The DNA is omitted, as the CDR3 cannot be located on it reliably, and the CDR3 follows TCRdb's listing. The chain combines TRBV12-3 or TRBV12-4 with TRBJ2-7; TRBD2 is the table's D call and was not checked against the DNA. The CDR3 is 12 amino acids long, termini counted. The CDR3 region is CASSLGPSHWTP.

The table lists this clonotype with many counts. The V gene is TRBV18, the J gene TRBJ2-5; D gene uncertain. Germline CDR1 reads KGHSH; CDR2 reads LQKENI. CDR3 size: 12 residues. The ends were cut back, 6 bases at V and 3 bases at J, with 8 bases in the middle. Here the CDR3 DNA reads TGTGCCAGCTCGTTGACCGAAGAGACCCAGTACTTC. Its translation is CASSLTEETQYF.

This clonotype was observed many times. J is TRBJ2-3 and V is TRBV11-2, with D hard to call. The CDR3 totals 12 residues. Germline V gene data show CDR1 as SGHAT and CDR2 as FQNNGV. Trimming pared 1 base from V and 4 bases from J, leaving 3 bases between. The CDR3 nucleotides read TGTGCCAGCAGCTTAGCCGCAGATACGCAGTATTTT. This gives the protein CASSLAADTQYF.

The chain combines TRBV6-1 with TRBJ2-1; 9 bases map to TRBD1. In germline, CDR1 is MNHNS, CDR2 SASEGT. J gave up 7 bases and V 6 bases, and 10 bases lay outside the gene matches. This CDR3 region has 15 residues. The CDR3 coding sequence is TGTGCCAGCAGGGCCCGGGACAGGGTAGGGAATGAGCAGTTCTTC. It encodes CASRARDRVGNEQFF.

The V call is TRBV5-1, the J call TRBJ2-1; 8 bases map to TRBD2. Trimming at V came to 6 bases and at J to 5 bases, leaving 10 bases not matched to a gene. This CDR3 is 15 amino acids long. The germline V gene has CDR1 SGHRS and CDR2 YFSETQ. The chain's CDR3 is CASTSGGLLDNEQFF. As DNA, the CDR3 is TGCGCCAGCACCTCGGGAGGGCTGTTAGACAATGAGCAGTTCTTC.

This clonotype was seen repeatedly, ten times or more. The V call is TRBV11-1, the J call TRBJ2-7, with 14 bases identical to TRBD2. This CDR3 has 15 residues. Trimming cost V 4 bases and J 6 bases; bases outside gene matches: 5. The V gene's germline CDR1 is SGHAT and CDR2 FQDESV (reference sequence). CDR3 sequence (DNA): TGTGCCAGCAGCTCGGGACTAGCGGGAGAAGGCGAGCAGTACTTC. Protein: CASSSGLAGEGEQYF.

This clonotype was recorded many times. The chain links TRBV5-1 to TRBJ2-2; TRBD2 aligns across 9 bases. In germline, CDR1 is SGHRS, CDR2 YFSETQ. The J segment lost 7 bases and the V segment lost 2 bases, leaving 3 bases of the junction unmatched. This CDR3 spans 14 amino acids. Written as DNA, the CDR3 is TGCGCCAGCAGCTTACTTAGCGGGAGCGGGGAGCTGTTTTTT. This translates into CASSLLSGSGELFF. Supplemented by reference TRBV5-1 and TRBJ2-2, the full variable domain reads KAGVTQTPRYLIKTRGQQVTLSCSPISGHRSVSWYQQTPGQGLQFLFEYFSETQRNKGNFPGRFSGRQFSNSRSEMNVSTLELGDSALYLCASSLLSGSGELFFGEGSRLTVL.

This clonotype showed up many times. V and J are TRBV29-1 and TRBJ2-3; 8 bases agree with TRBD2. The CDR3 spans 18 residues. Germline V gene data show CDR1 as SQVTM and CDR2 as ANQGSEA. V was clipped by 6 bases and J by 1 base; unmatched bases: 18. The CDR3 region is CSVGPGTRSGRGTDTQYF. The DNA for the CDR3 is TGCAGCGTAGGTCCCGGGACTAGAAGTGGGAGAGGCACAGATACGCAGTATTTT.

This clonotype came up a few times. DNA for the CDR3: TGTGCCACCAGCAGAGGCGTCAGCGACTATGGCTACACCTTC. As protein: CATSRGVSDYGYTF. The chain has TRBV15 and TRBJ1-2; D is undetermined. V lost 1 base and J 3 bases, leaving 9 bases between the germline ends. The CDR3 sequence is 14 residues long. CDR1 and CDR2 (germline): LNHNV, YYDKDF (reference sequence).

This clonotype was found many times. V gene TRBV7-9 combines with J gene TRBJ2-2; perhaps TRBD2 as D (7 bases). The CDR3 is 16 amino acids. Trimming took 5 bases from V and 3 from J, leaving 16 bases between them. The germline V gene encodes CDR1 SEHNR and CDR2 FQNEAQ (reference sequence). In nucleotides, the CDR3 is TGTGCCAGCAGCCCCCCGGGGGGCAGGGACACCGGGGAGCTGTTTTTT. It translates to CASSPPGGRDTGELFF.

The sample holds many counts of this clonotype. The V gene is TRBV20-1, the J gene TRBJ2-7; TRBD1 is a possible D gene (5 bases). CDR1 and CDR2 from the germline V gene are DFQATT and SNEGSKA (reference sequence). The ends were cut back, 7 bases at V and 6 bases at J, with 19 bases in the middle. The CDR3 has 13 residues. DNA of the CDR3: TGCAGTGGAAGACGATCAGGGCAGGCCGAGCAGTACTTC. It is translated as CSGRRSGQAEQYF.

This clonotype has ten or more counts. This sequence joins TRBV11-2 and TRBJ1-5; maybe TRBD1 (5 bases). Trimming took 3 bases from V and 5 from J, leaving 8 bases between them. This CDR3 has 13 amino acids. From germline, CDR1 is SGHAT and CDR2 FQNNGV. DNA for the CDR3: TGTGCCAGCAGCTTTTCGGGGGATCAGCCCCAGCATTTT. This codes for CASSFSGDQPQHF.

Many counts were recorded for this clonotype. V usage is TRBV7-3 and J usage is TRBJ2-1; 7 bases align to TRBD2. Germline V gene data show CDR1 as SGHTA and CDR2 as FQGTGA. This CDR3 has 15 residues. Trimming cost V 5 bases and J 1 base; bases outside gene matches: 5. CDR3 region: CASSTTAGSYNEQFF. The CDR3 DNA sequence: TGTGCCAGCAGCACGACAGCGGGATCCTACAATGAGCAGTTCTTC.

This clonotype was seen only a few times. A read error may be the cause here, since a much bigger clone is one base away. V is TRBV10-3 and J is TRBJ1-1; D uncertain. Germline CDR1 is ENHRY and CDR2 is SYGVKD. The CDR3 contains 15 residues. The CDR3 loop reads CAISESGTVNTETFF. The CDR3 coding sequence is TGTGCCATCAGTGAGTCCGGTACGGTGAACACTGAAACTTTCTTT.

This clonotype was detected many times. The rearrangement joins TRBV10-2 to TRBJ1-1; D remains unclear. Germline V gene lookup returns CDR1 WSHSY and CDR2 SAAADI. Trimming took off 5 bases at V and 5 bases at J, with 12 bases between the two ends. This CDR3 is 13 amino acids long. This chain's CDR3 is CASSSPRRTEAFF. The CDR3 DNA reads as TGCGCCAGCAGTTCCCCCAGGAGAACTGAAGCTTTCTTT.

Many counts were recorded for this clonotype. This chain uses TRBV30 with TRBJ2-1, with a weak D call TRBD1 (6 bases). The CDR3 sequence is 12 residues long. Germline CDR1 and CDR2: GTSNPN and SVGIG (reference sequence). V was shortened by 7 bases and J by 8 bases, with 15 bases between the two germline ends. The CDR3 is CALGRGFHEQFF. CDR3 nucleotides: TGTGCCTTGGGCAGGGGTTTCCATGAGCAGTTCTTC.

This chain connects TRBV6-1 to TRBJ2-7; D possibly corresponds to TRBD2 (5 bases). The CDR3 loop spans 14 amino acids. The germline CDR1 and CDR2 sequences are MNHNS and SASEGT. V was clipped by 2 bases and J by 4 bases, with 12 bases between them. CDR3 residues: CASSERRGGYEQYF. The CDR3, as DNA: TGTGCCAGCAGTGAACGTCGCGGAGGTTACGAGCAGTACTTC.

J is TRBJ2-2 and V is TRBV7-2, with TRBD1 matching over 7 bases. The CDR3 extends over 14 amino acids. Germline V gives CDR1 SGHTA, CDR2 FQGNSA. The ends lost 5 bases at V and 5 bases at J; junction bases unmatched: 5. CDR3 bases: TGTGCCAGCAGCGGTCACAGGGGAACCGGGGAGCTGTTTTTT. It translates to CASSGHRGTGELFF.

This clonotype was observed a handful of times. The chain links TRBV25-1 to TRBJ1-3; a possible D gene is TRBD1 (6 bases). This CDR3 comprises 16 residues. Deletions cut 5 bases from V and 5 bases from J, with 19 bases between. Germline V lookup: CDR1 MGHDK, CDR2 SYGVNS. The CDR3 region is CASSPEGGTERNTIYF. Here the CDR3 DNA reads TGTGCCAGCAGTCCCGAGGGGGGCACCGAGAGAAACACCATATATTTT.